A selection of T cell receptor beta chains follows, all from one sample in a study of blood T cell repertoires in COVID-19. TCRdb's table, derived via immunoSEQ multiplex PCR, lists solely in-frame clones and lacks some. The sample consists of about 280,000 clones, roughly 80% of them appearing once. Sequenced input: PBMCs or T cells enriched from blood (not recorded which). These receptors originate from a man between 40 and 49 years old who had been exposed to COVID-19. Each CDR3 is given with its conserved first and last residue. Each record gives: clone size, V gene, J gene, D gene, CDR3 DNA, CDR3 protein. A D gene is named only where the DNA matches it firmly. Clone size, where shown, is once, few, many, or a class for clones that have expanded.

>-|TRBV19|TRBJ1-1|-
TGTGCCAGTAGTATTAGCGGGCCTTGGGGGGAGAGGGAGAACACTGAAGCTTTCTTT
CASSISGPWGERENTEAFF
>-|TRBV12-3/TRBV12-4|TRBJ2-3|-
TGTGCCAGCAGTTGGAGAGATACGCAGTATTTT
CASSWRDTQYF
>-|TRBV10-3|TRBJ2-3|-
TGTGCCATCAGTGTCGGTCAGGGATTGGATACGCAGTATTTT
CAISVGQGLDTQYF
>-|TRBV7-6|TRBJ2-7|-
TGTGCCACCTCCAAGGACAGCGGAGGCTCCTACGAGCAGTACTTC
CATSKDSGGSYEQYF
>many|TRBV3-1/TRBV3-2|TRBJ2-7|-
TGTGCCAGCAGTACAGCGCTAGCCACATTCGGCCACGAGCAGTACTTC
CASSTALATFGHEQYF
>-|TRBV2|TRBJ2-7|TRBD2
TGTGCCAGCAGACCTCTAGCGGGAGTCGAGTACGAGCAGTACTTC
CASRPLAGVEYEQYF
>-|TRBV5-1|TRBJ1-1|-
TGCGCCAGCCGAGCGCGACAGGAGACCACTGAAGCTTTCTTT
CASRARQETTEAFF
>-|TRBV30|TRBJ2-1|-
TGTGCCTGGAGTGTATTACCCGTGCGGTTCTTC
CAWSVLPVRFF
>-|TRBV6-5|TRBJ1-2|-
TGTGCCAGCAGCCCCACTGTGAGCCTTAACTATGGCTACACCTTC
CASSPTVSLNYGYTF
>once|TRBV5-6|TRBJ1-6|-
TGTGCCAGCAGCTTGGTACGTGGCAGCGGAGTACCCCTCCACTTT
CASSLVRGSGVPLHF
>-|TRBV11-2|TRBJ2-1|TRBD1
TGTGCCAGCAACTTAGCACAGGGGGTTCGGCGGGAGCAGTTCTTC
CASNLAQGVRREQFF
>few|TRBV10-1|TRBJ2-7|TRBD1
TGCGCCAGCAGTGATTTGGGGGACAGGCGAACCTACGAGCAGTACTTC
CASSDLGDRRTYEQYF
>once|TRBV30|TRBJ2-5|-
TGTGCCTGGAGTGTGTTCCAGGGGGGCCAAGAGACCCAGTACTTC
CAWSVFQGGQETQYF
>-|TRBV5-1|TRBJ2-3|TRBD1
TGCGCCAGCAGCCCCAGGACAGGGCCTAGGGCATCAGATACGCAGTATTTT
CASSPRTGPRASDTQYF
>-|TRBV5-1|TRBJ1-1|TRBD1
TGCGCCAGCAGCTTGGTAGGGGGCGGTTTGAACACTGAAGCTTTCTTT
CASSLVGGGLNTEAFF
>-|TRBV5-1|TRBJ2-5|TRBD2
TGCGCCAGCAGCCCCAGCGGGAGAGAGACCCAGTACTTC
CASSPSGRETQYF
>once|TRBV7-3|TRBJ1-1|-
TGTGCCAGCAGCCCCCAGGGAGGGCGGGGCACTGAAGCTTTCTTT
CASSPQGGRGTEAFF
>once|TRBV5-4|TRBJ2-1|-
TGTGCCAGCACCTCGAGGGGGGGGAGTTCCCTCAATGAGCAGTTCTTC
CASTSRGGSSLNEQFF
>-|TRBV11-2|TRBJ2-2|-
TGTGCCAGCATCGATTCAGGGGCCGGGGAGCTGTTTTTT
CASIDSGAGELFF
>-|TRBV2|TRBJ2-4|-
TGTGCCAGCAGTGGATCGGACAGTCAAAACATTCAGTACTTC
CASSGSDSQNIQYF
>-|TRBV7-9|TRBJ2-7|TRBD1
TGTGCCAGCAGCTTACCCGGGACAGGGGTCGAGCAGTACTTC
CASSLPGTGVEQYF
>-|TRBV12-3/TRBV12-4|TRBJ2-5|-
TGTGCCAGCAGTTTGGTTCGGTTAGAGACCCAGTACTTC
CASSLVRLETQYF
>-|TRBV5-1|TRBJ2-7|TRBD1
TGCGCCAGCAGCTCCGGGACAGGGAACGAGCAGTACTTC
CASSSGTGNEQYF
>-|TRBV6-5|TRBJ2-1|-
TGTGCCAGCAGTTACCTAAGCGCCGACAATGAGCAGTTCTTC
CASSYLSADNEQFF
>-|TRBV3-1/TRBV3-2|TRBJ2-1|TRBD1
TGTGCCAGCAGCCAAGCCGGGACAGGCGAGGGCTCCTACAATGAGCAGTTCTTC
CASSQAGTGEGSYNEQFF
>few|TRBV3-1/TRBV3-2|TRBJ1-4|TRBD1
TGTGCCAGCAGCCAAGATAGTGGGACAGGGGGGGAAAAACTGTTTTTT
CASSQDSGTGGEKLFF
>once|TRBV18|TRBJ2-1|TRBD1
TGTGCCAGCTCACCACCCTCCAGGGGGGAGCAGTTCTTC
CASSPPSRGEQFF
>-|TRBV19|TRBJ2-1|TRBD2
TGTGCCAGTAGTACTCCGCAGGAGACTAGCGGGAGGGCGGAGGGGAATGAGCAGTTCTTC
CASSTPQETSGRAEGNEQFF
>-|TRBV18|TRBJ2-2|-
TGTGCCAGCTCACTAAGAGCCGGGGAGCTGTTTTTT
CASSLRAGELFF
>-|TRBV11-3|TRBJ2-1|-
TGTGCCAGCAAATCACCAGGGAATCCCAATGAGCAGTTCTTC
CASKSPGNPNEQFF
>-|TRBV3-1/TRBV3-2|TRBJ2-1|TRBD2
TGTGCCGCCGGGGGGATAGCGGGGGCATACAATGAGCAGTTCTTC
CAAGGIAGAYNEQFF
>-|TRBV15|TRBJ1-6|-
TGTGCCACCAGCAGTGAGGTACGCGGGAATTCACCCCTCCACTTT
CATSSEVRGNSPLHF
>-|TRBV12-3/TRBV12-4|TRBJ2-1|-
TGTGCCAGCAGCGCCCCGGGTAATGAGCAGTTCTTC
CASSAPGNEQFF
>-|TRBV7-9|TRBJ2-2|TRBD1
TGTGCCAGCAGCTCATCAGGGGGCGCGGACACCGGGGAGCTGTTTTTT
CASSSSGGADTGELFF
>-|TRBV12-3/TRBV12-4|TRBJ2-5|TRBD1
TGTGCCAGCAGGCGACAGGGTTCGACCCAGTACTTC
CASRRQGSTQYF
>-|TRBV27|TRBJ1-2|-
TGTGCCAGCATGGCGGAAGACGGTGGCTACACCTTC
CASMAEDGGYTF
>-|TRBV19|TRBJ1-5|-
TGTGCCAGTAGTATACCCGCCAGGGTTGATCAGCCCCAGCATTTT
CASSIPARVDQPQHF
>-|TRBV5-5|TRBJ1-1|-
TGTGCCAGCAACAACAGGAACATGAACACTGAAGCTTTCTTT
CASNNRNMNTEAFF
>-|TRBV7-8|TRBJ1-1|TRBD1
TGTGCCAGCAGCTTAGGACAGGGGACGAACACTGAAGCTTTCTTT
CASSLGQGTNTEAFF
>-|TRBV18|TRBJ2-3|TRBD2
TGTGCCAGCTCACGCGGGACTAGCGGGAGTACAGATACGCAGTATTTT
CASSRGTSGSTDTQYF
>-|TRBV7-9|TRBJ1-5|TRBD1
TGTGCCGTTGGGACAGGGCGAAGTCAGCCCCAGCATTTT
CAVGTGRSQPQHF
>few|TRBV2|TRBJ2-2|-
TGTGCCAGCAGTGAAGGGGTGGTGGGCGCCGGGGAGCTGTTTTTT
CASSEGVVGAGELFF
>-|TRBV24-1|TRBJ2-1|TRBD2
TGTGCCACCAGTGATACGAGCGGGAGTCTACACAATGAGCAGTTCTTC
CATSDTSGSLHNEQFF
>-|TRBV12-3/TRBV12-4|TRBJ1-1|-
TGTGCCAGCAGTTCTCCCCCGGGGGAAGCTTTCTTT
CASSSPPGEAFF
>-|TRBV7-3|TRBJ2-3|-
TGTGCCAGCAGCCTTTCTAGCACAGATACGCAGTATTTT
CASSLSSTDTQYF
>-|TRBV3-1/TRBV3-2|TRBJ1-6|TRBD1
TGTGCCAGCAGCCCACCGGGACAGTCCAATTCACCCCTCCACTTT
CASSPPGQSNSPLHF